One and the same sample provided the 25 T cell receptor beta chains below, sequenced in a study of sequential checkpoint blockade in melanoma. Clones were sequenced by immunoSEQ multiplex PCR, and TCRdb holds only the in-frame ones, with some missing. The table lists under 20,000 clones, around 73% of them singletons. Treatment in this sample: randomized to nivolumab then ipilimumab (arm A) or the reverse (arm B). The sequenced sample was CD8+ T cells sorted from blood (inferred from file names), obtained from a patient given nivolumab and ipilimumab in sequence. The receptors shown here come from a human donor with melanoma.

A single count supports this clone. The chain employs TRBV5-4 and TRBJ1-2, with TRBD1 matching over 7 bases. V lost 4 bases and J lost 2; bases outside the gene matches: 8. Germline values: CDR1 SGHNT, CDR2 YYREEE (reference sequence). This CDR3 contains 15 residues. CDR3: CASSRGQAFNYGYTF. DNA for the CDR3: TGTGCCAGCAGCCGTGGACAGGCCTTCAACTATGGCTACACCTTC.

V is TRBV28 and J is TRBJ2-7; 8 bases fit TRBD1. The CDR3 loop spans 12 amino acids. Germline loops: CDR1 MDHEN, CDR2 SYDVKM. V trimming: 6 bases; J trimming: 6 bases; junction bases outside the gene matches: 4. CDR3 nucleotide sequence: TGTGCCAGCAGCCACGACAGGGGCGAGCAGTACTTC. This encodes CASSHDRGEQYF. Supplemented by reference TRBV28 and TRBJ2-7, the full variable domain reads DVKVTQSSRYLVKRTGEKVFLECVQDMDHENMFWYRQDPGLGLRLIYFSYDVKMKEKGDIPEGYSVSREKKERFSLILESASTNQTSMYLCASSHDRGEQYFGPGTRLTVT.

The V gene is TRBV18, the J gene TRBJ2-1; 7 nucleotides match TRBD2. This CDR3 has 15 residues. Losses at the gene ends were 3 bases for V and 3 bases for J; bases not matched to a gene: 5. The germline gives CDR1 KGHSH, CDR2 LQKENI. CDR3 sequence: CASSPSGRRYNEQFF. CDR3 bases: TGTGCCAGCTCACCTAGCGGGCGCCGCTACAATGAGCAGTTCTTC.

The chain carries TRBV18 and TRBJ2-3; possibly TRBD2 for D (5 bases). The CDR3 totals 15 residues. V lost 2 bases, J lost 6 bases, and 15 bases lay in between. Per the germline V gene, CDR1 is KGHSH and CDR2 is LQKENI. The CDR3 nucleotides read TGTGCCAGCTCACCAAAAGAGGGAAGAGTGGATACGCAGTATTTT. Translating it yields CASSPKEGRVDTQYF. Variable domain in full (rest from reference TRBV18 and TRBJ2-3): NAGVMQNPRHLVRRRGQEARLRCSPMKGHSHVYWYRQLPEEGLKFMVYLQKENIIDESGMPKERFSAEFPKEGPSILRIQQVVRGDSAAYFCASSPKEGRVDTQYFGPGTRLTVL.

V is TRBV6-1 and J is TRBJ1-2, with TRBD1 identical over 8 bases. The CDR3 runs to 15 residues. The junction had 9 bases not matched to a gene; V was cut back by 5 bases and J by 4 bases. CDR1 MNHNS and CDR2 SASEGT come from the germline V gene. The chain's CDR3 is CASSTRTGLAYGYTF. Written as DNA, the CDR3 is TGTGCCAGCAGTACGAGGACAGGGTTGGCCTATGGCTACACCTTC.

This clone was observed a single time. The CDR3 DNA sequence: TGTGCCAGCAGCCCCACTCCCGGGAGCATTTACTCCTACAATGAGCAGTTCTTC. This gives the protein CASSPTPGSIYSYNEQFF. The chain links TRBV28 to TRBJ2-1; the D gene is possibly TRBD2 (6 bases). V was shortened by 6 bases and J by 0 bases, with 21 bases between the two germline ends. The CDR3 loop spans 18 amino acids. Looked up from germline, CDR1 is MDHEN and CDR2 is SYDVKM.

The V gene is TRBV6-4, the J gene TRBJ2-2; 7 nucleotides line up with TRBD2. CDR3 length: 13 residues. The germline V gene has CDR1 MRHNA and CDR2 SNTAGT. Unmatched junction bases numbered 6, after V lost 8 bases and J lost 6 bases. CDR3 region: CASGAGEAGELFF. The CDR3 DNA is TGTGCCAGCGGTGCGGGAGAGGCCGGGGAGCTGTTTTTT.

The chain couples TRBV9 to TRBJ1-4; the match to TRBD1 covers 7 bases. CDR1 SGDLS and CDR2 YYNGEE come from the germline V gene. The CDR3 is 15 residues long. The V segment lost 6 bases and the J segment 0 bases; nucleotides outside the gene matches: 5. The DNA of the CDR3 is TGTGCCAGCAACACAGGGGCTGCAACTAATGAAAAACTGTTTTTT. This translates into CASNTGAATNEKLFF. The full variable domain, with the rest looked up from reference TRBV9 and TRBJ1-4, is DSGVTQTPKHLITATGQRVTLRCSPRSGDLSVYWYQQSLDQGLQFLIQYYNGEERAKGNILERFSAQQFPDLHSELNLSSLELGDSALYFCASNTGAATNEKLFFGSGTQLSVL.

This chain joins TRBV7-2 and TRBJ1-5, with D uncertain. This CDR3 has 13 residues. The germline V and J ends were trimmed by 8 bases and 3 bases, with 11 bases remaining between them. Germline values: CDR1 SGHTA, CDR2 FQGNSA. The CDR3 DNA follows: TGTGCCAGCTCGCTAGCACCCAATCAGCCCCAGCATTTT. Protein sequence: CASSLAPNQPQHF.

This chain joins TRBV2 and TRBJ1-2; D remains unclear. The germline V gene has CDR1 SNHLY and CDR2 FYNNEI. V gave up 3 bases and J gave up 0 bases, with 11 bases separating them. The CDR3 length is 15 residues. CDR3 sequence reads: CASSDVNAANYGYTF. DNA for the CDR3: TGTGCCAGCAGTGACGTAAACGCAGCTAACTATGGCTACACCTTC.

The chain employs TRBV9 and TRBJ2-1, with D possibly TRBD2 on 5 matching bases. CDR1 SGDLS and CDR2 YYNGEE come from the germline V gene. V dropped 3 bases and J dropped 4 bases, with 14 bases sitting between them. The CDR3 runs 15 residues. CDR3 region: CASSGFLSDYNEQFF. CDR3 nucleotides: TGTGCCAGCAGCGGTTTTCTTAGCGATTACAATGAGCAGTTCTTC.

This clone appeared once. This rearrangement joins TRBV7-9 to TRBJ2-7; D gene uncertain. V was trimmed by 1 base and J by 6 bases, leaving 7 bases between them. The V gene's germline CDR1 is SEHNR and CDR2 FQNEAQ (reference sequence). The CDR3 has 12 amino acids. CDR3 nucleotide sequence: TGTGCCAGCAGCTTAGGGCCCCCCGAGCAGTACTTC. Its protein product is CASSLGPPEQYF.

Concerning this clone itself: Its ends do not fully match the called genes, so a read error is possible. This chain joins TRBV5-6 and TRBJ2-1; D perhaps matches TRBD2 (5 bases). Per the germline V gene, CDR1 is SGHDT and CDR2 is YYEEEE. The CDR3 length is 11 residues. The CDR3 nucleotides are TGTGCCAGCAGCTTGCCGGGAAGCCAGGTCTTC. Translated: CASSLPGSQVF.

The genes are TRBV9 and TRBJ2-1, with TRBD2 identical over 7 bases. This CDR3 comprises 15 residues. Trimming removed 4 bases from V and 4 bases from J; junction bases left unmatched: 8. The V gene's germline CDR1 is SGDLS and CDR2 YYNGEE. In nucleotides, the CDR3 is TGTGCCAGCAGCCCTAAGGGCGGGGGATACAATGAGCAGTTCTTC. It translates to CASSPKGGGYNEQFF.

The rearrangement links TRBV10-2 to TRBJ2-7; tentative D call: TRBD1 (6 bases). Per the germline V gene, CDR1 is WSHSY and CDR2 is SAAADI. This CDR3 contains 12 residues. V gave up 4 bases and J gave up 6 bases, with 10 bases separating them. The CDR3 here is CASSGGPGEQYF. CDR3 in DNA: TGCGCCAGCAGTGGGGGGCCTGGCGAGCAGTACTTC.

The chain combines TRBV28 with TRBJ1-2; no reliable D call. The CDR3 runs to 17 residues. V shed 1 base and J shed 3 bases, with 18 bases lying between them. Germline CDR1 is MDHEN and CDR2 is SYDVKM. CDR3 nucleotides: TGTGCCAGCAGTTTATTCCCTGCGGAGGGTGGTGACTATGGCTACACCTTC. Protein sequence: CASSLFPAEGGDYGYTF.

The V and J genes are TRBV11-2 and TRBJ1-2; D is unclear. The CDR3 runs to 13 residues. The germline CDR1 and CDR2 sequences are SGHAT and FQNNGV. V lost 2 bases, J lost 0 bases, and 4 bases lay in between. CDR3 nucleotides: TGTGCCAGCAGCTTAATCTCTAACTATGGCTACACCTTC. This sequence encodes CASSLISNYGYTF.

CDR3 coding DNA: TGTGCCAGCAGCCCCGGCTGGACTAGCCCCTATGAGCAGTTCTTC. This codes for CASSPGWTSPYEQFF. The J gene is TRBJ2-1, the V gene TRBV7-3, with 8 positions matching TRBD2. V lost 5 bases to trimming and J lost 8 bases; unmatched junction nucleotides: 11. Looked up from germline, CDR1 is SGHTA and CDR2 is FQGTGA. The CDR3 has 15 amino acids.

V is TRBV5-8 and J is TRBJ1-5; no firm D call. The V end was cut by 3 bases, the J end by 9 bases, with 16 bases between. This CDR3 spans 14 amino acids. Germline CDR1 reads SGHTS; CDR2 reads YDEGEE. The DNA of the CDR3 is TGTGCCAGCAGCTCCCGTGGAGGACTGGTGCCCCAGCATTTT. This gives the protein CASSSRGGLVPQHF.

The rearrangement joins TRBV27 to TRBJ1-2; D is undetermined. V shed 3 bases and J shed 5 bases, with 13 bases lying between them. CDR1 and CDR2 from the germline V gene are MNHEY and SMNVEV (reference sequence). This CDR3 is built from 14 residues. The CDR3 protein is CASSFSLTTYGYTF. Written as DNA, the CDR3 is TGTGCCAGCAGTTTCTCTTTAACCACTTATGGCTACACCTTC.

The chain's CDR3 is CASRGPDSLYEQYF. In nucleotides, the CDR3 is TGTGCCAGCAGGGGGCCGGACAGCCTCTACGAGCAGTACTTC. The rearrangement joins TRBV28 to TRBJ2-7, with D possibly TRBD1 on 6 matching bases. Trimming cost V 6 bases and J 3 bases, with 15 bases left between them. Germline lookup yields CDR1 MDHEN and CDR2 SYDVKM. The CDR3 length is 14 residues.

The V call is TRBV5-4, the J call TRBJ2-1, with D possibly matching TRBD1 (6 bases). The V end lost 0 bases, the J end lost 0 bases, and 16 bases lay between the germline ends. The CDR3 extends over 18 amino acids. Germline V gives CDR1 SGHNT, CDR2 YYREEE (reference sequence). The CDR3 region has the DNA TGTGCCAGCAGCTTGGAATGGGGGCGGAGGAGCTCCTACAATGAGCAGTTCTTC. Translating it yields CASSLEWGRRSSYNEQFF.

Details on this clone: The junction departs from the called germline gene at one end, perhaps through a read error. The chain carries TRBV6-6 and TRBJ2-2; D might be TRBD1 (6 bases). This CDR3 comprises 15 residues. CDR1 and CDR2 (germline): MNHNY, SVGAGI (reference sequence). The CDR3 region is CAGSYVNRVTGELFF. For the CDR3, the DNA is TGTGCCGGCAGTTACGTGAACAGGGTTACCGGGGAGCTGTTTTTT.

The chain's CDR3 is CASSQHRGLANYGYTF. The CDR3 DNA sequence: TGCGCCAGCAGCCAACACAGGGGGTTAGCTAACTATGGCTACACCTTC. This rearrangement joins TRBV4-1 to TRBJ1-2, with 8 bases fitting TRBD1. V was pared by 2 bases and J by 0 bases, with 5 bases of the junction left unmatched. CDR3 length: 16 residues. The germline CDR1 and CDR2 sequences are MGHRA and YSYEKL.

The chain links TRBV13 to TRBJ1-1; D is unclear. The V and J ends lost 0 bases and 0 bases respectively, with 5 bases between them. Germline V CDR1 and CDR2: PRHDT, FYEKMQ (reference sequence). CDR3 length: 14 amino acids. In nucleotides, the CDR3 is TGTGCCAGCAGCTTAGGCCGGGTGAACACTGAAGCTTTCTTT. It translates to CASSLGRVNTEAFF.